This paragraph covers one T cell receptor beta chain sequence. Its antigen is as yet unknown. Extracted from the samples, RNA was reverse transcribed into cDNA to serve as the sequencing template. Here immunoSEQ multiplex PCR was the method, and the copy in TCRdb shows in-frame clones only, minus some. The sample records around 200,000 clones, around three fifths being singletons. The sample originates from a study of CD8+ T cells in alopecia areata. Study at large: Treated individuals took tofacitinib by mouth, 5 to 10 mg twice daily. Severity scores in treated patients reflected the percentage of scalp affected. Findings and caveats of the study: Scalp clonality decreased significantly with tofacitinib, and so did expanded CD8+ clones among the top 100.

The CDR3 has 15 residues. The germline V gene has CDR1 SGHRS and CDR2 YFSETQ. V was shortened by 0 bases and J by 2 bases, with 12 bases between the two germline ends. Treatment described: oral pan-JAK inhibitor, 5-10 mg twice daily. Lesional scalp punch biopsies and peripheral blood came from alopecia areata patients. The starting material was CD8+ T cells sorted from blood, obtained at week 24, from a patient treated with tofacitinib. The V and J genes are TRBV5-1 and TRBJ2-7; tentative D call: TRBD2 (5 bases). This clonotype was sampled from a human donor with alopecia areata. CDR3 sequence reads: CASSLAVNGAYEQYF. In DNA form, the CDR3 reads TGCGCCAGCAGCTTGGCCGTGAACGGGGCCTACGAGCAGTACTTC.